This T cell receptor beta chain was sequenced during a study of T-cell memory formation after mild COVID-19. For the study at large: TCR clustering was largely donor specific.

TCRdb re-analysed the 5' RACE reads in MiXCR, keeping a single row per CDR3 protein. The sample has roughly 340,000 distinct CDR3 sequences, 20% to 25% seen once; the top ten hold around 20%. As for this clonotype: Its antigen is still unknown.

Study findings and constraints: Among contracting clones, CD4+ were mainly CM/EM and CD8+ enriched in EMRA. Clones that got smaller from day 15 to 85 had even CD4/CD8, while clones growing later tipped toward CD4+. The authors left the SARS-CoV-2 specificity of second-wave clones peaking on day 37 unconfirmed.

Source material: PBMCs or a T cell subset sorted from them (not recorded which). This sequence was found in a man aged 18 to 30 who had mild COVID-19 (a few samples of this study predate the infection). Cell type and time point are not known.

The CDR3 here is CAISDPRGAWYEQYF. In DNA, the CDR3 is TGTGCCATCAGTGACCCTCGGGGGGCGTGGTACGAGCAGTACTTC. The J gene is TRBJ2-7, the V gene TRBV10-3, with TRBD2 as a possible D gene (7 bases). This CDR3 is built from 15 residues. Per the germline V gene, CDR1 is ENHRY and CDR2 is SYGVKD. Trimming removed 3 bases at V and 4 bases at J, with 16 bases between.